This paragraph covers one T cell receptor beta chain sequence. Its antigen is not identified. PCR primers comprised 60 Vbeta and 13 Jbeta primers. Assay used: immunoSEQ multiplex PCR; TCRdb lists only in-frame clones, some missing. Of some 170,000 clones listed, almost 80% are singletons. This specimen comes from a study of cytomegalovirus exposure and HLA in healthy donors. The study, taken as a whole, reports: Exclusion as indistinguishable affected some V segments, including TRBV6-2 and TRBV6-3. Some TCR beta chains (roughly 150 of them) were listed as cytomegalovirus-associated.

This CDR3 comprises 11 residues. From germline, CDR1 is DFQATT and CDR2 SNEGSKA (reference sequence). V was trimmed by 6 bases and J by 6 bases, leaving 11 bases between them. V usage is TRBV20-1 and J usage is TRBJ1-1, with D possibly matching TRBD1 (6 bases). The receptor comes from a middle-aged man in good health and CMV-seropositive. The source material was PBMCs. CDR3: CSAEDRSEAFF. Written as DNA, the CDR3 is TGCAGTGCGGAAGACAGGTCTGAAGCTTTCTTT.